This T cell receptor beta chain was captured by sequencing in a study of blood T cell repertoires in COVID-19. Looking at the study overall: From the United States, Italy and Spain came samples of acute and convalescent COVID-19.

Per the germline V gene, CDR1 is LNHDA and CDR2 is SQIVND (reference sequence). The CDR3 consists of 16 residues. V lost 7 bases, J lost 8 bases, and 23 bases lay in between. How the authors handled the data: Reference gene primer amplification in the assay estimated nucleated cell counts. Profiled with immunoSEQ multiplex PCR; TCRdb holds only in-frame clones, not every one. V and J calls and clone size are those listed in that table; D and trimming were worked out from the DNA. The sample includes 270,000 or so clones, more than 85% seen only once; the top ten take approximately 4.2%. The chain joins TRBV19 to TRBJ2-2, with a weak D call TRBD2 (6 bases). This TCR came from a man aged 40-49 years with acute or convalescent COVID-19. The sequenced material came from peripheral blood. This CDR3 reads CASTRYRGLPEGELFF. CDR3 nucleotide sequence: TGTGCCAGTACGAGATATAGGGGACTCCCTGAGGGGGAGCTGTTTTTT.